These 32 T cell receptor beta chains originate from one sample sequenced in a study of preoperative IRX-2 immunotherapy in early breast cancer (dated by TCRdb to about 2019). Interpreted using the paper, the treatment or condition label stands for: preoperative locoregional IRX-2 cytokine immunotherapy. Libraries were built with the immunoSEQ multiplex PCR assay. The source is immuneACCESS, and TCRdb retained only in-frame sequences with V and J called. Part of the clones is not carried over; for the studies checked, unresolved V genes explain less than half of this, and the remainder is unexplained. The sample profile shows more than 20,000 clones; 78% of them were found once. The ten largest clones represent roughly 2.4% of the sample. The specimen was lymph node tissue, collected before IRX-2 immunotherapy. The source is a human donor with breast cancer.

This chain connects TRBV18 to TRBJ1-6; 9 bases are a match to TRBD1. Trimming removed 2 bases from V and 10 bases from J; junction bases left unmatched: 6. Germline V CDR1 and CDR2: KGHSH, LQKENI. The CDR3 has 15 amino acids. CDR3 region: CASSPTGTGRSPLHF. The CDR3 nucleotides read TGTGCCAGCTCACCAACCGGGACAGGGAGGTCACCCCTCCACTTT.

The CDR3 DNA follows: TGCAGCGTCGGACAGGGCGGAGTCAATGGCTACACCTTC. It yields the protein CSVGQGGVNGYTF. This rearrangement joins TRBV29-1 to TRBJ1-2, with 8 bases aligning to TRBD1. The trim removed 6 bases at V and 6 bases at J, leaving 9 bases unmatched. The CDR3 sequence is 13 residues long. Germline CDR1 is SQVTM and CDR2 is ANQGSEA. Full variable domain (missing parts from reference TRBV29-1 and TRBJ1-2): SAVISQKPSRDICQRGTSLTIQCQVDSQVTMMFWYRQQPGQSLTLIATANQGSEATYESGFVIDKFPISRPNLTFSTLTVSNMSPEDSSIYLCSVGQGGVNGYTFGSGTRLTVV.

This chain joins TRBV11-3 and TRBJ1-1, with a tentative D call TRBD1 (6 bases). The germline CDR1 and CDR2 sequences are SGHNT and YENEEA. The length of the CDR3 is 15 residues. Trimming left V 0 bases short and J 0 bases short, with 8 bases between. This CDR3 is CASSLETGMNTEAFF. CDR3 bases: TGTGCCAGCAGCTTAGAGACAGGAATGAACACTGAAGCTTTCTTT.

The CDR3 bases are TGTGCCAGCAGCCCGCCACGTGGGACATTCGAGCAGTACTTC. This sequence encodes CASSPPRGTFEQYF. The rearrangement joins TRBV7-6 to TRBJ2-7; D perhaps matches TRBD1 (6 bases). The ends were cut back, 5 bases at V and 6 bases at J, with 17 bases in the middle. CDR1 SGHVS and CDR2 FNYEAQ come from the germline V gene. The CDR3 sequence is 14 residues long.

In nucleotides, the CDR3 is TGTGCCAGCCTTCAGGGGATTAACTATGGCTACACCTTC. This sequence encodes CASLQGINYGYTF. This sequence joins TRBV6-8 and TRBJ1-2, with TRBD1 as a possible D gene (6 bases). The V gene's germline CDR1 is MNHGY and CDR2 SAAAGT. The CDR3 totals 13 residues. With 8 bases removed from V and 1 base from J, the gap between germline ends came to 11 bases.

The chain recombines TRBV19 with TRBJ1-4; D is unresolved. Trimming left V 2 bases short and J 6 bases short, with 10 bases between. Per germline, CDR1 LNHDA and CDR2 SQIVND (reference sequence). The CDR3 length is 14 residues. For the CDR3, the DNA is TGTGCCAGTAGTATACGGCGAGTAGATGAAAAACTGTTTTTT. Protein sequence: CASSIRRVDEKLFF. Looking up the rest from reference TRBV19 and TRBJ1-4 gives the full variable domain: DGGITQSPKYLFRKEGQNVTLSCEQNLNHDAMYWYRQDPGQGLRLIYYSQIVNDFQKGDIAEGYSVSREKKESFPLTVTSAQKNPTAFYLCASSIRRVDEKLFFGSGTQLSVL.

As concerns this clone: Germline is not matched at one junction end, which may reflect a read error. The rearrangement joins TRBV6-4 to TRBJ2-6; 7 nucleotides match TRBD1. Germline values: CDR1 MRHNA, CDR2 SNTAGT. The CDR3 extends over 16 amino acids. The CDR3 here is CAISDRVSSGANVLTF. The CDR3, as DNA: TGTGCCATCAGTGACAGGGTCAGCTCTGGGGCCAACGTCCTGACTTTC.

This rearrangement joins TRBV11-3 to TRBJ2-7; 11 bases map to TRBD1. Looked up from germline, CDR1 is SGHNT and CDR2 is YENEEA. The CDR3 is 18 amino acids. The V and J ends lost 3 bases and 0 bases, in that order; junction bases with no gene match: 10. CDR3 residues: CASSLAGTGGYLSYEQYF. The DNA for the CDR3 is TGTGCCAGCAGCTTGGCCGGGACAGGGGGTTACCTCTCCTACGAGCAGTACTTC.

As concerns this clone: One junction end disagrees with the germline gene, perhaps due to a read error. V is TRBV6-8 and J is TRBJ2-3, with 9 bases identical to TRBD1. This CDR3 contains 16 residues. From germline, CDR1 is MNHGY and CDR2 SAAAGT. The CDR3 protein is CAISPQGQGGLNTQYF. DNA of the CDR3: TGTGCCATCAGTCCGCAGGGACAGGGCGGGTTAAATACGCAGTATTTT.

This clone appeared a few times. The J gene is TRBJ1-2, the V gene TRBV6-8; no definite D call. V was cut by 0 bases and J by 7 bases, with 15 bases left in between. Germline values: CDR1 MNHGY, CDR2 SAAAGT. CDR3 length: 15 amino acids. This chain's CDR3 is CASSYSDGGNSGYTF. The CDR3, as DNA: TGTGCCAGCAGTTACTCGGATGGAGGGAACAGTGGCTACACCTTC.

The chain has TRBV5-1 and TRBJ2-2, with 10 bases aligning to TRBD1. The germline CDR1 and CDR2 sequences are SGHRS and YFSETQ. Losses at the gene ends were 4 bases for V and 7 bases for J; bases not matched to a gene: 10. The CDR3 extends over 16 amino acids. The DNA of the CDR3 is TGCGCCAGCAGCGGAACCGGGACAGGGGTAGACGGGGAGCTGTTTTTT. Residues: CASSGTGTGVDGELFF.

The chain links TRBV6-8 to TRBJ2-5, with D perhaps TRBD1 (5 bases). CDR1 is MNHGY, CDR2 SAAAGT, per germline. CDR3 size: 13 residues. V lost 6 bases and J lost 4, with 12 bases in between. The CDR3 DNA sequence: TGTGCCAGCAGCCTACTGGGGCCAGAGACCCAGTACTTC. Protein product: CASSLLGPETQYF.

V usage is TRBV7-2 and J usage is TRBJ1-3; a possible D gene is TRBD1 (5 bases). Germline V gene data show CDR1 as SGHTA and CDR2 as FQGNSA. Between the trimmed V and J ends, which lost 5 bases and 0 bases, there was a span of 8 bases. The CDR3 sequence is 14 residues long. CDR3 nucleotide sequence: TGTGCCAGCAGCCCAACAGGCTCTGGAAACACCATATATTTT. It yields the protein CASSPTGSGNTIYF. The whole variable domain, remainder taken from reference TRBV7-2 and TRBJ1-3, is GAGVSQSPSNKVTEKGKDVELRCDPISGHTALYWYRQSLGQGLEFLIYFQGNSAPDKSGLPSDRFSAERTGGSVSTLTIQRTQQEDSAVYLCASSPTGSGNTIYFGEGSWLTVV.

Here the CDR3 DNA reads TGTGCCAGCATACAGACAGGGAACACCGGGGAGCTGTTTTTT. This sequence encodes CASIQTGNTGELFF. The chain is built from TRBV6-8 and TRBJ2-2; the D gene is possibly TRBD1 (6 bases). CDR3 length: 14 residues. V was pared by 7 bases and J by 1 base, with 10 bases between. The germline V gene has CDR1 MNHGY and CDR2 SAAAGT.

This clone was counted between two and nine times. The chain links TRBV6-8 to TRBJ1-1; D unclear. CDR1 MNHGY and CDR2 SAAAGT come from the germline V gene. CDR3 length equals 14 residues. Trimming took 7 bases from V and 1 from J, leaving 13 bases between them. In DNA, the CDR3 is TGTGCCAGCACTATTAAAGCCCAGAACACTGAAGCTTTCTTT. Translating it yields CASTIKAQNTEAFF.

The V and J genes are TRBV18 and TRBJ2-3; TRBD2 might be the D (7 bases). V shed 3 bases and J shed 2 bases, with 12 bases lying between them. This CDR3 spans 15 amino acids. Germline CDR1 reads KGHSH; CDR2 reads LQKENI. The CDR3 DNA is TGTGCCAGCTCACCGGTGGGGGGGCACACAGATACGCAGTATTTT. Its translation is CASSPVGGHTDTQYF.

V gene TRBV29-1 combines with J gene TRBJ2-5; tentatively, D is TRBD1 (5 bases). The CDR3 spans 14 residues. The V gene's germline CDR1 is SQVTM and CDR2 ANQGSEA. Trimming pared 7 bases from V and 1 base from J, leaving 16 bases between. In DNA form, the CDR3 reads TGCAGCGATCCTCTAACAGGTGCCCAAGAGACCCAGTACTTC. Translating it yields CSDPLTGAQETQYF.

This clone was counted only a few times. The J gene is TRBJ2-3, the V gene TRBV28; TRBD2 aligns across 9 bases. The CDR3 has 14 residues. The V gene's germline CDR1 is MDHEN and CDR2 SYDVKM. The V gene end was trimmed by 7 bases and the J gene end by 7 bases; junction bases not matched to a gene: 9. CDR3 residues: CASTPWREGNTQYF. In nucleotides, the CDR3 is TGTGCCAGCACTCCGTGGCGGGAGGGGAATACGCAGTATTTT.

This sequence joins TRBV5-1 and TRBJ2-2; TRBD2 is a possible D gene (5 bases). V gave up 0 bases and J gave up 7 bases, with 13 bases separating them. CDR3 size: 15 residues. CDR1 is SGHRS, CDR2 YFSETQ, per germline. Here the CDR3 DNA reads TGCGCCAGCAGCTTGGTAGCCCAGCGGAACGGGGAGCTGTTTTTT. It encodes CASSLVAQRNGELFF.

The CDR3 DNA follows: TGTGCCAGCAGTTTCAGTCCGTCAACTTATAATTCACCCCTCCACTTT. Translated: CASSFSPSTYNSPLHF. The chain couples TRBV6-7 to TRBJ1-6, with no clear D. TRBV6-7 is flagged as an ORF with uncertain function. CDR3 length: 16 residues. Trimming shortened V by 4 bases and J by 4 bases, and 14 bases separated the two germline ends.

V gene TRBV11-3 combines with J gene TRBJ1-3; 7 nucleotides align to TRBD1. Germline V lookup: CDR1 SGHNT, CDR2 YENEEA. The CDR3 has 17 amino acids. J gave up 4 bases and V 5 bases, and 14 bases lay outside the gene matches. The CDR3 reads CASSTNGGTDGGNTIYF. In DNA form, the CDR3 reads TGTGCCAGCAGCACCAACGGAGGGACAGACGGCGGAAACACCATATATTTT.

V usage is TRBV6-8 and J usage is TRBJ1-3; no firm D call. Germline CDR1 is MNHGY and CDR2 is SAAAGT. This CDR3 region has 15 residues. Trimming took 2 bases from V and 0 from J, leaving 8 bases between them. The CDR3 bases are TGTGCCAGCAGTTACGACGGCGGCTCTGGAAACACCATATATTTT. It translates to CASSYDGGSGNTIYF.

V and J are TRBV5-1 and TRBJ2-1; D not resolved. Trimming shortened V by 0 bases and J by 4 bases, and 11 bases separated the two germline ends. Germline CDR1 and CDR2: SGHRS and YFSETQ. CDR3 length equals 15 residues. The CDR3 sequence is CASSLDAGYYNEQFF. The CDR3 nucleotides read TGCGCCAGCAGCTTGGACGCAGGTTATTACAATGAGCAGTTCTTC.

Notes on this clone: An end of the junction does not agree with germline; a read error may underlie this. V usage is TRBV11-3 and J usage is TRBJ1-2; TRBD1 matches 8 bases. The CDR3 loop spans 14 amino acids. Germline CDR1 is SGHNT and CDR2 is YENEEA. The CDR3 loop reads CASKTDRGLSWTAF. The CDR3 DNA sequence: TGTGCCAGCAAAACCGACAGGGGACTTTCCTGGACAGCTTTC.

Worth noting for this clone: The junction differs from germline at one of its ends, possibly a read error. This chain joins TRBV6-8 and TRBJ1-6; 7 bases line up with TRBD1. Germline loops: CDR1 MNHGY, CDR2 SAAAGT. This CDR3 has 15 residues. The CDR3 reads CAISPRQGDNSPLHF. CDR3 DNA sequence: TGTGCCATCAGTCCCAGACAGGGCGATAATTCACCCCTCCACTTT.

This clone was detected only once. The chain employs TRBV6-8 and TRBJ1-3; D gene ambiguous. This CDR3 region has 17 residues. Trimming cost V 0 bases and J 0 bases, with 12 bases left between them. Germline CDR1 and CDR2: MNHGY and SAAAGT. Here the CDR3 reads CASSYSPKSTSGNTIYF. In DNA form, the CDR3 reads TGTGCCAGCAGTTACTCCCCAAAAAGCACCTCTGGAAACACCATATATTTT.

The chain joins TRBV11-3 to TRBJ2-4, with 9 bases identical to TRBD1. Germline V lookup: CDR1 SGHNT, CDR2 YENEEA. This CDR3 has 17 residues. V was clipped by 4 bases and J by 5 bases; unmatched bases: 12. In DNA form, the CDR3 reads TGTGCCAGCAGCTCTCGAGGGGGACAGGGAAGGGAAAACATTCAGTACTTC. It translates to CASSSRGGQGRENIQYF.

This rearrangement joins TRBV6-1 to TRBJ1-4; D ambiguous. Trimming pared 0 bases from V and 4 bases from J, leaving 12 bases between. The CDR3 has 16 amino acids. Germline V gene sequence: CDR1 MNHNS, CDR2 SASEGT. The CDR3 is CASSEAQGLSNEKLFF. Here the CDR3 DNA reads TGTGCCAGCAGTGAAGCGCAAGGGTTAAGTAATGAAAAACTGTTTTTT.

The chain employs TRBV6-8 and TRBJ1-3; no reliable D call. The CDR3 has 14 residues. V lost 4 bases and J 0 bases, leaving 7 bases between the germline ends. Germline V gives CDR1 MNHGY, CDR2 SAAAGT. CDR3 sequence (DNA): TGTGCCAGCAGTTCGACCAACTCTGGAAACACCATATATTTT. Translation gives CASSSTNSGNTIYF.

The chain recombines TRBV5-1 with TRBJ2-2; tentative D call: TRBD1 (5 bases). Germline V gene data show CDR1 as SGHRS and CDR2 as YFSETQ. The V end was cut by 1 base, the J end by 2 bases, with 15 bases between. CDR3 length equals 17 residues. The CDR3 DNA reads as TGCGCCAGCAGCTTGAGGGGATTGACAGCCAACACCGGGGAGCTGTTTTTT. It is translated as CASSLRGLTANTGELFF.

This clone was seen a few times. V gene TRBV19 combines with J gene TRBJ1-5; D is ambiguous. In germline, CDR1 is LNHDA, CDR2 SQIVND (reference sequence). Trimming took 6 bases from V and 5 from J, leaving 20 bases between them. The length of the CDR3 is 16 residues. DNA for the CDR3: TGTGCCAGTAGGTCGGGATTAACCCGAACCTATCAGCCCCAGCATTTT. As protein: CASRSGLTRTYQPQHF. The full variable domain, in which reference TRBV19 and TRBJ1-5 provide the parts outside the CDR3, is DGGITQSPKYLFRKEGQNVTLSCEQNLNHDAMYWYRQDPGQGLRLIYYSQIVNDFQKGDIAEGYSVSREKKESFPLTVTSAQKNPTAFYLCASRSGLTRTYQPQHFGDGTRLSIL.

This clone occurred a few times. The sample contains more than one DNA sequence encoding this CDR3. This chain uses TRBV5-1 with TRBJ1-1; the D gene is possibly TRBD1 (6 bases). The germline gives CDR1 SGHRS, CDR2 YFSETQ. The CDR3 sequence is 16 residues long. V lost 0 bases, J lost 1 base, and 13 bases lay in between. The CDR3 bases are TGCGCCAGCAGCTTGGATACACAGGGCGGGAACACTGAAGCTTTCTTT. Translating it yields CASSLDTQGGNTEAFF.